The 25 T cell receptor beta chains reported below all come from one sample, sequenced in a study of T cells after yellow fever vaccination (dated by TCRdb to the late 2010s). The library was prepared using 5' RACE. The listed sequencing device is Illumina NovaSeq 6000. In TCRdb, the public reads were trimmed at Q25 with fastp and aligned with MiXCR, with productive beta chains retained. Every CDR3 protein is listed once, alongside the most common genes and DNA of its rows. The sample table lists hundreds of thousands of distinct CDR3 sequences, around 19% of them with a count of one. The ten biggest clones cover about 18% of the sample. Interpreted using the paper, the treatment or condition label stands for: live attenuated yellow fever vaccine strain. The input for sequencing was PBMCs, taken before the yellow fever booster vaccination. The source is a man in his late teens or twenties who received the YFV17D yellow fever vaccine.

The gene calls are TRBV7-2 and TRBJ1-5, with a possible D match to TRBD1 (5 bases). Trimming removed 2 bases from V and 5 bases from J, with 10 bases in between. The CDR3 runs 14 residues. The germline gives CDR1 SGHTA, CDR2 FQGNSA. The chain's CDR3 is CASSLQGGDQPQHF. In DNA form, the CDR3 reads TGTGCCAGCAGCTTACAGGGAGGGGATCAGCCCCAGCATTTT. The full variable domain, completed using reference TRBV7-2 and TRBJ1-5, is GAGVSQSPSNKVTEKGKDVELRCDPISGHTALYWYRQSLGQGLEFLIYFQGNSAPDKSGLPSDRFSAERTGGSVSTLTIQRTQQEDSAVYLCASSLQGGDQPQHFGDGTRLSIL.

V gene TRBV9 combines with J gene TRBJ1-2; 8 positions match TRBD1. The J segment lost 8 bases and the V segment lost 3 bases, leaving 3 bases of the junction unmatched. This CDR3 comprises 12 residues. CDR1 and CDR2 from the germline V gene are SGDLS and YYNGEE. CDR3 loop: CASSARDRGYTF. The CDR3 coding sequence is TGTGCCAGCAGCGCCCGGGACAGGGGCTACACCTTC.

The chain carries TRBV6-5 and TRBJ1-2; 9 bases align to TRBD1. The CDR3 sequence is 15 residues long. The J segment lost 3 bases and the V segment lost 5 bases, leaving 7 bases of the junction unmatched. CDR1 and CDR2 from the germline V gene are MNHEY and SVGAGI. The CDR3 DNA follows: TGTGCCAGCAGTCCCTCCACAGGGGGCTACTATGGCTACACCTTC. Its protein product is CASSPSTGGYYGYTF.

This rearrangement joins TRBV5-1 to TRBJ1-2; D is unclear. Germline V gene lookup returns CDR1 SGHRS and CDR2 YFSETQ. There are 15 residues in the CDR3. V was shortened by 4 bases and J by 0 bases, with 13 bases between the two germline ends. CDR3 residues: CASSPETRANYGYTF. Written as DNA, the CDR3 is TGCGCCAGCAGCCCCGAGACACGGGCTAACTATGGCTACACCTTC.

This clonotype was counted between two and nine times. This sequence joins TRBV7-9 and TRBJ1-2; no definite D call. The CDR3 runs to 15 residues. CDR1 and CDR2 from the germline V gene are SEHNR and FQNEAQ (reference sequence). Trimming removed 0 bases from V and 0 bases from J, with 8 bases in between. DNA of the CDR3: TGTGCCAGCAGCTTAGCATGGATAACTAACTATGGCTACACCTTC. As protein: CASSLAWITNYGYTF.

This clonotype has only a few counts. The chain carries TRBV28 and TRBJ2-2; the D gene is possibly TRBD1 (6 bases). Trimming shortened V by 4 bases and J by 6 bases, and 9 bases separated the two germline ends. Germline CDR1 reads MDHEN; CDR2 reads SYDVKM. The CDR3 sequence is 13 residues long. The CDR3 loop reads CASSSQGPGELFF. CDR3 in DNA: TGTGCCAGCAGTTCACAGGGCCCCGGGGAGCTGTTTTTT.

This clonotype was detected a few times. CDR3 in DNA: TGTGCCAGCATCGGGTCGAACACTGAAGCTTTCTTT. Its protein is CASIGSNTEAFF. The chain recombines TRBV7-9 with TRBJ1-1; no clear D gene. The CDR3 sequence is 12 residues long. The germline V gene has CDR1 SEHNR and CDR2 FQNEAQ (reference sequence). The V gene lost 7 bases and the J gene lost 1 base, with 7 bases spanning the gap.

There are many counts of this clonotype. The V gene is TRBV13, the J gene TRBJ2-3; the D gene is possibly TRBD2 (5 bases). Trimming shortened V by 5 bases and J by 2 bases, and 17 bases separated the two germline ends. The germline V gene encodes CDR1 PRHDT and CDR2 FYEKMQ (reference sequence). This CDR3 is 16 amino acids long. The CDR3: CASSPLRETTTDTQYF. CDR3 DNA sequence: TGTGCCAGCAGCCCCCTCCGGGAAACCACCACAGATACGCAGTATTTT.

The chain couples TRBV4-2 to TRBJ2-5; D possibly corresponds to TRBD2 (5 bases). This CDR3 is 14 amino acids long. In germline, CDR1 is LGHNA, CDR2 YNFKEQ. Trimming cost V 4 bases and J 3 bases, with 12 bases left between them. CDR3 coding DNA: TGTGCCAGCAGCCGAAGACTAACCGAAGAGACCCAGTACTTC. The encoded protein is CASSRRLTEETQYF.

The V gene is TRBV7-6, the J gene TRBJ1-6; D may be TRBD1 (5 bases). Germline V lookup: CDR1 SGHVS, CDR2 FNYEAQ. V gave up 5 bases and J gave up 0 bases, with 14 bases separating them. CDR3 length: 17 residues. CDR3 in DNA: TGTGCCAGCAGCCTCCGGGACGTAAGCTCCTATAATTCACCCCTCCACTTT. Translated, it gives CASSLRDVSSYNSPLHF.

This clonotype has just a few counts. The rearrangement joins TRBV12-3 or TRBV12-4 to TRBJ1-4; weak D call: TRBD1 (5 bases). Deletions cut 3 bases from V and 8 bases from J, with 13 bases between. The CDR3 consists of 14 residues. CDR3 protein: CASSFFQGREKLFF. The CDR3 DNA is TGTGCCAGCAGTTTTTTCCAGGGAAGGGAAAAACTGTTTTTT.

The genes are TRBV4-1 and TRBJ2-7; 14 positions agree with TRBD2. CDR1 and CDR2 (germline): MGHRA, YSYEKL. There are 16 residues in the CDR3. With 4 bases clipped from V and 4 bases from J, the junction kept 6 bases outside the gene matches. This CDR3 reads CASSPTSGGASYEQYF. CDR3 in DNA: TGCGCCAGCAGCCCGACTAGCGGGGGGGCCTCATACGAGCAGTACTTC.

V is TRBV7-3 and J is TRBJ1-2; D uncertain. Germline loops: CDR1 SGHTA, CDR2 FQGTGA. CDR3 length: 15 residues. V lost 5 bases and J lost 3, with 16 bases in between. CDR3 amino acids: CASSPGRDLYYGYTF. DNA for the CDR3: TGTGCCAGCAGCCCCGGACGGGATCTATACTATGGCTACACCTTC.

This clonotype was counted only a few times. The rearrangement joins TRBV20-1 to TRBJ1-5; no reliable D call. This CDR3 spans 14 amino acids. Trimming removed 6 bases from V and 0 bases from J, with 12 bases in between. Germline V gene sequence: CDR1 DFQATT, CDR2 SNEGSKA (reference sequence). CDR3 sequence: CSALRDASNQPQHF. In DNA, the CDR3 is TGCAGTGCCTTACGAGACGCTAGCAATCAGCCCCAGCATTTT.

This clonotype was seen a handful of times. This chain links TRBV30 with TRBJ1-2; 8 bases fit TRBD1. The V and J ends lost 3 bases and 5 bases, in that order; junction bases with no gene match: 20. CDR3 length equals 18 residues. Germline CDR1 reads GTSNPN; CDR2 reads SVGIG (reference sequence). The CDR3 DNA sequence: TGTGCCTGGAGGTACTTAGAGGACAGGGCTCCTATATCGTATGGCTACACCTTC. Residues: CAWRYLEDRAPISYGYTF.

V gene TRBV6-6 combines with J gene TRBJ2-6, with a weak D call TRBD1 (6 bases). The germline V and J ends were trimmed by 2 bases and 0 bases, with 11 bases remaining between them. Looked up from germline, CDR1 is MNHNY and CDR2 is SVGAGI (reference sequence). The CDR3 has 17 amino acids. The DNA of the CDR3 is TGTGCCAGCAGTTACCGCCAGGGGACCTCTGGGGCCAACGTCCTGACTTTC. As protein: CASSYRQGTSGANVLTF.

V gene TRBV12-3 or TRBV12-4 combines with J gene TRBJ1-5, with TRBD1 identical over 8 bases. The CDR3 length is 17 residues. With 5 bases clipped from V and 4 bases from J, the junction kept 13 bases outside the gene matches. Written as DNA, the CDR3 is TGTGCCAGCAGTAACTCTCCACCAAACAGGGGGAATCAGCCCCAGCATTTT. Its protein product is CASSNSPPNRGNQPQHF.

The CDR3 loop is CASSLKGHGGNIQYF. For the CDR3, the DNA is TGTGCCAGCAGTTTAAAGGGCCACGGCGGGAACATTCAGTACTTC. This chain connects TRBV27 to TRBJ2-4, with TRBD2 as a possible D gene (5 bases). This CDR3 contains 15 residues. The germline CDR1 and CDR2 sequences are MNHEY and SMNVEV (reference sequence). Trimming shortened V by 2 bases and J by 7 bases, and 15 bases separated the two germline ends.

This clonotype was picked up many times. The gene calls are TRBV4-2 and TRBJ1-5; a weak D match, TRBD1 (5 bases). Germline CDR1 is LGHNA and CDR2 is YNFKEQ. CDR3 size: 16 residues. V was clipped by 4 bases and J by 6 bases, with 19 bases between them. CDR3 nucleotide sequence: TGTGCCAGCAGCCTGGCTTTCCAGGGATCAGGTCAGCCCCAGCATTTT. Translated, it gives CASSLAFQGSGQPQHF.

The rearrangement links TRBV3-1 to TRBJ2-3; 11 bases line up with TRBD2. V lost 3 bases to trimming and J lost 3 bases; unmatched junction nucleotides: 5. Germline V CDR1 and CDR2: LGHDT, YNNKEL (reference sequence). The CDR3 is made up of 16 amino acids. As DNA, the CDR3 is TGTGCCAGCAGCCAGCTGAGACTAGCGGGGACAGATACGCAGTATTTT. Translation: CASSQLRLAGTDTQYF.

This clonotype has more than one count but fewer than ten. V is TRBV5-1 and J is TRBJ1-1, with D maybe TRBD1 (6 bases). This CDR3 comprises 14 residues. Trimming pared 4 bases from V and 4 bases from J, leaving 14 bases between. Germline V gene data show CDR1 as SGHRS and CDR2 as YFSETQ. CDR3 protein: CASSVYREGTEAFF. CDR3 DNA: TGCGCCAGCAGCGTATACAGGGAGGGCACTGAAGCTTTCTTT.

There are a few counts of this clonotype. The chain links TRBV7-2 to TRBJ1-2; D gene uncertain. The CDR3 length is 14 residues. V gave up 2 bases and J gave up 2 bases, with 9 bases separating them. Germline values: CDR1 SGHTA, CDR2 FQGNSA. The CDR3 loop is CASSLISENYGYTF. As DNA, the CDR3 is TGTGCCAGCAGCTTAATATCAGAGAACTATGGCTACACCTTC. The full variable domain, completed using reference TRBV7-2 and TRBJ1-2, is GAGVSQSPSNKVTEKGKDVELRCDPISGHTALYWYRQSLGQGLEFLIYFQGNSAPDKSGLPSDRFSAERTGGSVSTLTIQRTQQEDSAVYLCASSLISENYGYTFGSGTRLTVV.

The CDR3 sequence is CASSLHNEDTEAFF. As DNA, the CDR3 is TGTGCCAGCAGCTTACACAACGAGGACACTGAAGCTTTCTTT. The chain has TRBV7-9 and TRBJ1-1; D unclear. The CDR3 runs 14 residues. CDR1 is SEHNR and CDR2 is FQNEAQ in the germline V gene (reference sequence). The V end was cut by 2 bases, the J end by 3 bases, with 10 bases between.

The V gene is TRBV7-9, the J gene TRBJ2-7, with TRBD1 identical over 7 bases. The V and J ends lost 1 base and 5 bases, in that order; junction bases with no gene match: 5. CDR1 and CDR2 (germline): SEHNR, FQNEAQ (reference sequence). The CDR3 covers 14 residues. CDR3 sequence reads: CASSLGQGLDEQYV. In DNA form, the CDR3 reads TGTGCCAGCAGCTTAGGACAGGGTCTCGACGAGCAGTACGTC.

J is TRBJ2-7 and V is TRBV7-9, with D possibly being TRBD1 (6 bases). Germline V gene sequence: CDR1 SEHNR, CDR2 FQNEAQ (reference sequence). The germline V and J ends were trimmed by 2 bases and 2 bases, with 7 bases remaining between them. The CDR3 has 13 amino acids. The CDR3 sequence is CASSLRTAYEQYF. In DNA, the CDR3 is TGTGCCAGCAGCTTAAGGACAGCCTACGAGCAGTACTTC. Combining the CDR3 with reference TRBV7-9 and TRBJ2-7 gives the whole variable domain DTGVSQNPRHKITKRGQNVTFRCDPISEHNRLYWYRQTLGQGPEFLTYFQNEAQLEKSRLLSDRFSAERPKGSFSTLEIQRTEQGDSAMYLCASSLRTAYEQYFGPGTRLTVT.